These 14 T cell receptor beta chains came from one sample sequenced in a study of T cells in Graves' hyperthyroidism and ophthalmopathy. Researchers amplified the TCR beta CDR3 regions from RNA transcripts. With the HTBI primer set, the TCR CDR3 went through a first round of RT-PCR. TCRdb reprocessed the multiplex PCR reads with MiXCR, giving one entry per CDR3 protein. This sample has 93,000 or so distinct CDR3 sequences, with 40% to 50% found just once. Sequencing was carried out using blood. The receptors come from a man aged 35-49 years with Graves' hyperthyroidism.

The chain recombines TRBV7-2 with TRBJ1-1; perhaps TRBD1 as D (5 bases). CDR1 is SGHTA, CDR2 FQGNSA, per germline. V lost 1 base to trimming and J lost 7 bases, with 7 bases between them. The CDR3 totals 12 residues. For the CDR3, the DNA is TGTGCCAGCAGCTTAGTGGGGGGTGAAGCTTTCTTT. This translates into CASSLVGGEAFF.

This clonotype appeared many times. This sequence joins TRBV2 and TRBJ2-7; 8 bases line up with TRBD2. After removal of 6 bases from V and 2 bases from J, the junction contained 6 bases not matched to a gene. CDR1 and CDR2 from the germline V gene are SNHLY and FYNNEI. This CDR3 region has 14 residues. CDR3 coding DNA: TGTGCCAGCAGATCGGGACTAGTGACCTACGAGCAGTACTTC. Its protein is CASRSGLVTYEQYF.

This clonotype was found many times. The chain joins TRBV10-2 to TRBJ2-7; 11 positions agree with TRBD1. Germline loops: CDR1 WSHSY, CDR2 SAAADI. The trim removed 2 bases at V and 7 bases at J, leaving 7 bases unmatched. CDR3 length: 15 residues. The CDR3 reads CASSELDRGREEQYF. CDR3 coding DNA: TGCGCCAGCAGTGAGCTGGACAGGGGGCGCGAGGAGCAGTACTTC.

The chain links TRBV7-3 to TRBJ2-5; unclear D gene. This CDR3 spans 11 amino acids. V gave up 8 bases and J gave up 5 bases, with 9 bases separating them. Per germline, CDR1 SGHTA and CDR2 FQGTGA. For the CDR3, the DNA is TGTGCCAGCGCCCAGCGCGAGACCCAGTACTTC. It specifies CASAQRETQYF. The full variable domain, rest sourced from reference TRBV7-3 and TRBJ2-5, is GAGVSQTPSNKVTEKGKYVELRCDPISGHTALYWYRQSLGQGPEFLIYFQGTGAADDSGLPNDRFFAVRPEGSVSTLKIQRTERGDSAVYLCASAQRETQYFGPGTRLLVL.

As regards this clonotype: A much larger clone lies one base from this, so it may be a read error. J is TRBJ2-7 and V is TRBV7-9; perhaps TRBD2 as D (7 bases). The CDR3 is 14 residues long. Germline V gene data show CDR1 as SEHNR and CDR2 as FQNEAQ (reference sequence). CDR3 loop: CASTAGEGGDEQHF. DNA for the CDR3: TGTGCCAGCACGGCGGGAGAGGGGGGGGACGAGCAGCACTTC.

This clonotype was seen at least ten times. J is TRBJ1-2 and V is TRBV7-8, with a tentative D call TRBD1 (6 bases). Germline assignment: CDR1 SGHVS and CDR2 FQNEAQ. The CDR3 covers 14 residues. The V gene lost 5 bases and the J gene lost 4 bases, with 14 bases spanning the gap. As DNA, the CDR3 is TGTGCCAGCAGCCCTAGGACAGAATCCTATGGCTACACCTTC. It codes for CASSPRTESYGYTF.

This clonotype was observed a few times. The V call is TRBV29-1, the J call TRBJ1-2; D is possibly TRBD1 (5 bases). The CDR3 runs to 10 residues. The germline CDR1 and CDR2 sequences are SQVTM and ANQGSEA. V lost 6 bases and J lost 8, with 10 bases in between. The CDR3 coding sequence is TGCAGCGTCGGGGGTGACGGCTACACCTTC. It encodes CSVGGDGYTF.

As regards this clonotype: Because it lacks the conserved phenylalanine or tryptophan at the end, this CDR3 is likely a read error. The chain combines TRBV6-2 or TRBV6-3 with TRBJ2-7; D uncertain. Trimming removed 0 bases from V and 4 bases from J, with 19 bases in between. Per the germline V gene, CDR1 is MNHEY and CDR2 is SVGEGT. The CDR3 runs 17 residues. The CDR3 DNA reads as TGTGCCAGCAGTTACTCCGCAGGCGACGTATGGTTTTACGAGCAGTACTCC. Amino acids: CASSYSAGDVWFYEQYS.

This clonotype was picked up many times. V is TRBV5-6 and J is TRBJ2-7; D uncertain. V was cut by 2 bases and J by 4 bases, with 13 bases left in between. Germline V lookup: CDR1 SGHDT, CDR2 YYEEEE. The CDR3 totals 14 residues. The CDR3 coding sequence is TGTGCCAGCAGCTTATTTCAGGCGCTGTACGAGCAGTACTTC. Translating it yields CASSLFQALYEQYF.

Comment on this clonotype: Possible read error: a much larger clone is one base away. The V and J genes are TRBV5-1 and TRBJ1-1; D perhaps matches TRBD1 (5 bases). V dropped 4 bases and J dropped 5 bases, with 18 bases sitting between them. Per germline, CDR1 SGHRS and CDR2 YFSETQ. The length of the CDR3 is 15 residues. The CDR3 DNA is TGCGCCAGCAGCCGGTCCGGGACCCGCGCAACTGAAGCTTTCTTT. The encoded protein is CASSRSGTRATEAFF.

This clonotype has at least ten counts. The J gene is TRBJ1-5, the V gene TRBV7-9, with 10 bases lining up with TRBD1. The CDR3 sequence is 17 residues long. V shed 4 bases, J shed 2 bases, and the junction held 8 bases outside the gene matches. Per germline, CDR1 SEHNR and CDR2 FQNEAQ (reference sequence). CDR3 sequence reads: CASSSYQGQGGNQPQHF. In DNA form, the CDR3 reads TGTGCCAGCAGCTCCTACCAAGGACAGGGGGGCAATCAGCCCCAGCATTTT.

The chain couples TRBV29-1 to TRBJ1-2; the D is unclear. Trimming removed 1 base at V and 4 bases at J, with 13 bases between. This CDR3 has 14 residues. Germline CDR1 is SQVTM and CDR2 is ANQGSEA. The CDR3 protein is CSVEGIPQSYGYTF. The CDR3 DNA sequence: TGCAGCGTTGAAGGGATCCCGCAAAGCTATGGCTACACCTTC.

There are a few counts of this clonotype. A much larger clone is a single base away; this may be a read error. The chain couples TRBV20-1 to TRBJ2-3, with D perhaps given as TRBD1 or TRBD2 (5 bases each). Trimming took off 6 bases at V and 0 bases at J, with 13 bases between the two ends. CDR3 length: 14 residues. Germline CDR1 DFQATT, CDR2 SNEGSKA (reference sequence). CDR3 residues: CSAGDGNSTDTQYF. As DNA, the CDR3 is TGCAGTGCAGGGGACGGAAATAGCACAGATACGCAGTATTTT.

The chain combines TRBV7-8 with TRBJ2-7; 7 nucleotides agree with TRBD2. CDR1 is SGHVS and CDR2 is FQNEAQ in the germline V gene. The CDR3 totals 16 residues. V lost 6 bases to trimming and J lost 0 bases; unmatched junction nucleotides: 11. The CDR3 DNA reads TGTGCCAGCAGGGGGGTTAGCGGGTGGAACTCCTACGAGCAGTACTTC. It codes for CASRGVSGWNSYEQYF.